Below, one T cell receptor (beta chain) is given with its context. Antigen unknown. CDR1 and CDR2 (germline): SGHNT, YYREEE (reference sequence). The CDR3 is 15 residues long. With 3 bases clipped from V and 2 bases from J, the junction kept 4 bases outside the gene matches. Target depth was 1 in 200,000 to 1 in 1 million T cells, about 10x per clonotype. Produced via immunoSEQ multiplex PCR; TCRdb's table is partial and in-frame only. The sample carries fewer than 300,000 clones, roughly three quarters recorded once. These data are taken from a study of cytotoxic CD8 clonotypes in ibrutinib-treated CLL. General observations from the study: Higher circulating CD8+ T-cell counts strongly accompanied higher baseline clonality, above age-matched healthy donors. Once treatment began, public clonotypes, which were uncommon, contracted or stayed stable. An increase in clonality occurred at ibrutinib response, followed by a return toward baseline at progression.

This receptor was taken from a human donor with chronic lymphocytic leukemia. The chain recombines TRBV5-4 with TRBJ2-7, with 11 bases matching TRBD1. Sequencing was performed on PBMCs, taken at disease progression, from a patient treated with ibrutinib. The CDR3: CASSSGQGATYEQYF. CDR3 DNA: TGTGCCAGCAGCTCCGGACAGGGGGCTACCTACGAGCAGTACTTC.